This paragraph reports one T cell receptor beta chain. These data are taken from a study of cytomegalovirus exposure and HLA in healthy donors. Germline values: CDR1 MNHNS, CDR2 SASEGT. Trimming stripped 10 bases from V and 3 bases from J, with 7 bases between. CDR3 length: 11 residues. Primers included in the PCR were 60 Vbeta and 13 Jbeta primers. Data came from immunoSEQ multiplex PCR; TCRdb stores just in-frame clones and leaves some out. Of 100,000 to 140,000 clones listed, 74% are singletons. The TCR was taken from a woman aged 40 to 55 in good health and CMV-seropositive. This chain connects TRBV6-1 to TRBJ2-1; D perhaps matches TRBD2 (5 bases). The sample taken for sequencing was PBMCs. The CDR3 loop reads CATGVYNEQFF. CDR3 nucleotides: TGTGCCACCGGGGTCTACAATGAGCAGTTCTTC.